Following are 29 T cell receptor beta chains from one sample sequenced in a study of T-cell memory formation after mild COVID-19. One entry per CDR3 protein results from TCRdb running MiXCR on the 5' RACE reads. Here the sample spans 530,000 or so distinct CDR3 sequences, roughly 17% being singletons. Sequencing was performed on PBMCs or a T cell subset sorted from them (not recorded which). The origin of the receptors is an adult woman who had mild COVID-19 (a few samples of this study predate the infection). Cell type and time point are not known.

This clonotype was observed a few times. This chain uses TRBV15 with TRBJ1-2, with D maybe TRBD1 (6 bases). Germline CDR1 reads LNHNV; CDR2 reads YYDKDF (reference sequence). The V and J ends lost 5 bases and 7 bases respectively, with 20 bases between them. CDR3 length: 15 amino acids. The CDR3, as DNA: TGTGCCACCAGCCCCCGAGGCCAGGGGTTGAGTGGCTACACCTTC. Encoded protein: CATSPRGQGLSGYTF.

This rearrangement joins TRBV5-1 to TRBJ2-3; maybe TRBD1 (5 bases). Germline CDR1 reads SGHRS; CDR2 reads YFSETQ. The length of the CDR3 is 14 residues. The ends were cut back, 7 bases at V and 4 bases at J, with 16 bases in the middle. The chain's CDR3 is CASRLQGSADTQYF. CDR3 sequence (DNA): TGCGCCAGCCGACTTCAGGGATCCGCAGATACGCAGTATTTT. The complete variable domain, with remaining parts taken from reference TRBV5-1 and TRBJ2-3, reads KAGVTQTPRYLIKTRGQQVTLSCSPISGHRSVSWYQQTPGQGLQFLFEYFSETQRNKGNFPGRFSGRQFSNSRSEMNVSTLELGDSALYLCASRLQGSADTQYFGPGTRLTVL.

This sequence joins TRBV20-1 and TRBJ1-2; D remains ambiguous. This CDR3 comprises 12 residues. Deletions cut 3 bases from V and 4 bases from J, with 9 bases between. CDR1 DFQATT and CDR2 SNEGSKA come from the germline V gene (reference sequence). The CDR3 bases are TGCAGTGCTAGGGACTTAGGCTATGGCTACACCTTC. This translates into CSARDLGYGYTF.

The chain joins TRBV7-2 to TRBJ2-7; 7 nucleotides agree with TRBD2. V shed 4 bases, J shed 3 bases, and the junction held 18 bases outside the gene matches. Germline lookup yields CDR1 SGHTA and CDR2 FQGNSA. The CDR3 sequence is 18 residues long. CDR3 in DNA: TGTGCCAGCAGCTCCCACCTCACTGTCGGAGGGAGGGGCTACGAGCAGTACTTC. Its protein is CASSSHLTVGGRGYEQYF.

The V gene is TRBV5-6, the J gene TRBJ1-2; tentatively, D is TRBD1 (5 bases). Trimming shortened V by 4 bases and J by 3 bases, and 19 bases separated the two germline ends. Germline values: CDR1 SGHDT, CDR2 YYEEEE. This CDR3 contains 16 residues. CDR3 sequence (DNA): TGTGCCAGCAGCCTAAGTATCAGGGCAGAGGACTATGGCTACACCTTC. Its protein is CASSLSIRAEDYGYTF.

V usage is TRBV11-2 and J usage is TRBJ1-2, with D maybe TRBD1 (5 bases). Trimming cost V 4 bases and J 7 bases, with 25 bases left between them. The CDR3 length is 17 residues. CDR1 and CDR2 (germline): SGHAT, FQNNGV. Here the CDR3 DNA reads TGTGCCAGCAGCTCATTGACAGAGTTCTCCGGAGGTTTTGGCTACACCTTC. This sequence encodes CASSSLTEFSGGFGYTF.

This clonotype showed up just a few times. This chain links TRBV6-4 with TRBJ2-1; perhaps TRBD1 as D (6 bases). The germline gives CDR1 MRHNA, CDR2 SNTAGT. The CDR3 extends over 13 amino acids. Trimming took off 9 bases at V and 2 bases at J, with 11 bases between the two ends. CDR3 amino acids: CARSGAPYNEQFF. The CDR3 nucleotides read TGTGCCAGATCAGGGGCCCCCTACAATGAGCAGTTCTTC.

The J gene is TRBJ1-1, the V gene TRBV6-5; 7 nucleotides line up with TRBD1. The germline gives CDR1 MNHEY, CDR2 SVGAGI. There are 14 residues in the CDR3. The junction had 4 bases not matched to a gene; V was cut back by 5 bases and J by 1 base. This chain's CDR3 is CASSAGGQNTEAFF. The CDR3 coding sequence is TGTGCCAGCAGTGCAGGGGGTCAGAACACTGAAGCTTTCTTT.

This clonotype has only a few counts. V is TRBV29-1 and J is TRBJ2-2; 7 positions match TRBD2. Germline values: CDR1 SQVTM, CDR2 ANQGSEA. Trimming cost V 4 bases and J 7 bases; bases outside gene matches: 21. CDR3 size: 18 residues. CDR3 region: CSVGGVAAGVPEIGELFF. The CDR3 region has the DNA TGCAGCGTTGGGGGGGTGGCCGCGGGAGTTCCCGAGATCGGGGAGCTGTTTTTT.

This rearrangement joins TRBV5-1 to TRBJ2-5; TRBD1 is a possible D gene (6 bases). Per the germline V gene, CDR1 is SGHRS and CDR2 is YFSETQ. V was trimmed by 4 bases and J by 2 bases, leaving 12 bases between them. This CDR3 region has 14 residues. CDR3: CASSVPGTQETQYF. For the CDR3, the DNA is TGCGCCAGCAGCGTACCCGGGACACAAGAGACCCAGTACTTC.

In its sample, this clonotype was seen many times. J is TRBJ2-3 and V is TRBV7-9; D is undetermined. V lost 3 bases, J lost 4 bases, and 5 bases lay in between. Germline CDR1 and CDR2: SEHNR and FQNEAQ (reference sequence). This CDR3 is built from 12 residues. The CDR3 loop is CASSLFPDTQYF. The CDR3 bases are TGTGCCAGCAGCTTGTTCCCAGATACGCAGTATTTT.

The J gene is TRBJ2-3, the V gene TRBV4-2, with D possibly matching TRBD1 (6 bases). With 0 bases removed from V and 4 bases from J, the gap between germline ends came to 14 bases. CDR3 size: 16 residues. CDR1 is LGHNA and CDR2 is YNFKEQ in the germline V gene. The CDR3 spells CASSQDQAGVSDTQYF. The CDR3 nucleotides read TGTGCCAGCAGCCAAGATCAGGCAGGGGTGTCAGATACGCAGTATTTT.

In this sample, this clonotype turned up a few times. The chain is built from TRBV19 and TRBJ1-1; the match to TRBD1 covers 7 bases. The CDR3 is 14 residues long. Looked up from germline, CDR1 is LNHDA and CDR2 is SQIVND (reference sequence). V lost 5 bases to trimming and J lost 5 bases; unmatched junction nucleotides: 8. For the CDR3, the DNA is TGTGCCAGTAGTCGCCGACAGGGAGTGACTGAAGCTTTCTTT. This translates into CASSRRQGVTEAFF.

A few counts support this clonotype. V is TRBV28 and J is TRBJ2-7; no firm D call. The V and J ends lost 8 bases and 2 bases respectively, with 7 bases between them. Looked up from germline, CDR1 is MDHEN and CDR2 is SYDVKM. CDR3 length: 11 residues. CDR3 residues: CASGTTYEQYF. The CDR3 nucleotides are TGTGCCAGCGGCACCACCTACGAGCAGTACTTC.

This clonotype has only a few counts. The J gene is TRBJ2-5, the V gene TRBV7-9; D remains unclear. Trimming took off 5 bases at V and 9 bases at J, with 13 bases between the two ends. CDR1 is SEHNR and CDR2 is FQNEAQ in the germline V gene (reference sequence). The CDR3 extends over 12 amino acids. CDR3 bases: TGTGCCAGCAGCCCTGGACCGCAGGCCCAGTACTTC. Its translation: CASSPGPQAQYF.

The rearrangement links TRBV13 to TRBJ2-1; the match to TRBD2 covers 11 bases. CDR1 and CDR2 (germline): PRHDT, FYEKMQ (reference sequence). CDR3 length: 17 residues. V was pared by 5 bases and J by 8 bases, with 14 bases of the junction left unmatched. The CDR3 loop is CASSTRLAGSLPDEQFF. In DNA, the CDR3 is TGTGCCAGCAGCACCCGACTAGCGGGGAGCCTCCCGGATGAGCAGTTCTTC.

J is TRBJ1-5 and V is TRBV20-1; D perhaps matches TRBD1 (5 bases). Germline loops: CDR1 DFQATT, CDR2 SNEGSKA (reference sequence). Trimming pared 3 bases from V and 3 bases from J, leaving 12 bases between. This CDR3 contains 14 residues. CDR3 nucleotides: TGCAGTGCTAGCAAACAGGTATTCAATCAGCCCCAGCATTTT. Translating gives CSASKQVFNQPQHF.

The J gene is TRBJ2-2, the V gene TRBV27; D uncertain. Trimming shortened V by 2 bases and J by 2 bases, and 24 bases separated the two germline ends. The germline V gene has CDR1 MNHEY and CDR2 SMNVEV (reference sequence). The CDR3 extends over 20 amino acids. Here the CDR3 DNA reads TGTGCCAGCAGTTTACGGCCGGCGATGTTATGGGCGGTTAACACCGGGGAGCTGTTTTTT. The encoded protein is CASSLRPAMLWAVNTGELFF.

This clonotype was detected only a few times. V and J are TRBV20-1 and TRBJ2-7; D not resolved. The CDR3 is 12 residues long. Trimming removed 4 bases from V and 3 bases from J, with 10 bases in between. Germline lookup yields CDR1 DFQATT and CDR2 SNEGSKA (reference sequence). In DNA form, the CDR3 reads TGCAGTGCTACGAGTTTACTCTACGAGCAGTACTTC. Protein: CSATSLLYEQYF.

CDR3 nucleotide sequence: TGTGCCAGCAGCTTAGCGCGTGGTAGCGCCTACACAGATACGCAGTATTTT. It encodes CASSLARGSAYTDTQYF. The chain uses TRBV7-9 and TRBJ2-3; D is perhaps TRBD2 (5 bases). CDR1 and CDR2 (germline): SEHNR, FQNEAQ (reference sequence). Trimming left V 0 bases short and J 2 bases short, with 15 bases between. The CDR3 is 17 amino acids.

This clonotype was detected a few times. This rearrangement joins TRBV12-3 or TRBV12-4 to TRBJ2-2, with unresolved D. V dropped 7 bases and J dropped 3 bases, with 12 bases sitting between them. This CDR3 is 14 amino acids long. The CDR3, as DNA: TGTGCCAGCAAAAAGATTGGGGACACCGGGGAGCTGTTTTTT. Protein sequence: CASKKIGDTGELFF.

This chain links TRBV12-3 or TRBV12-4 with TRBJ1-1; 10 bases agree with TRBD1. This CDR3 is 15 amino acids long. V trimming: 7 bases; J trimming: 5 bases; junction bases outside the gene matches: 10. The CDR3 nucleotides read TGTGCCAGCACCTTCGGGAGGACAGGGGGGACTGAAGCTTTCTTT. This codes for CASTFGRTGGTEAFF.

The CDR3 spells CASFRSTDTQYF. CDR3 DNA sequence: TGTGCCAGCTTCCGCTCCACAGATACGCAGTATTTT. The genes are TRBV7-9 and TRBJ2-3; D unresolved. CDR3 length equals 12 residues. The V gene lost 8 bases and the J gene lost 2 bases, with 8 bases spanning the gap. The germline V gene encodes CDR1 SEHNR and CDR2 FQNEAQ (reference sequence).

The gene calls are TRBV7-8 and TRBJ2-7; 8 bases are shared with TRBD1. This CDR3 region has 14 residues. J was trimmed by 3 bases and V by 3 bases; bases with no gene match: 4. Germline V CDR1 and CDR2: SGHVS, FQNEAQ. CDR3 in DNA: TGTGCCAGCAGCTTTCAAGGACAGGGCTACGAGCAGTACTTC. It translates to CASSFQGQGYEQYF.

This clonotype occurred a few times. The rearrangement links TRBV9 to TRBJ1-4; 9 bases are a match to TRBD1. The CDR3 runs 13 residues. The V gene end was trimmed by 4 bases and the J gene end by 8 bases; junction bases not matched to a gene: 3. Per germline, CDR1 SGDLS and CDR2 YYNGEE. The CDR3 nucleotides read TGTGCCAGCAGCAGGACAGGGGAGGAAAAACTGTTTTTT. Protein product: CASSRTGEEKLFF. Combining the CDR3 with reference TRBV9 and TRBJ1-4 gives the whole variable domain DSGVTQTPKHLITATGQRVTLRCSPRSGDLSVYWYQQSLDQGLQFLIQYYNGEERAKGNILERFSAQQFPDLHSELNLSSLELGDSALYFCASSRTGEEKLFFGSGTQLSVL.

This chain connects TRBV20-1 to TRBJ2-7; D unclear. This CDR3 spans 13 amino acids. CDR1 DFQATT and CDR2 SNEGSKA come from the germline V gene (reference sequence). Trimming removed 6 bases from V and 3 bases from J, with 15 bases in between. The CDR3, as DNA: TGCAGTGCCATCCAATTTCTATGCTACGAGCAGTACTTC. As protein: CSAIQFLCYEQYF.

The chain recombines TRBV4-1 with TRBJ2-7; D possibly corresponds to TRBD1 (6 bases). The V gene's germline CDR1 is MGHRA and CDR2 YSYEKL. V gave up 0 bases and J gave up 6 bases, with 15 bases separating them. This CDR3 region has 15 residues. The CDR3: CASSQEETGVREQYF. DNA of the CDR3: TGCGCCAGCAGCCAAGAGGAGACAGGTGTACGCGAGCAGTACTTC.

Only a few counts were recorded for this clonotype. This CDR3 is CASSQDRSGASAYNEQFF. CDR3 DNA sequence: TGTGCCAGCAGCCAAGATAGGAGTGGGGCTAGCGCTTACAATGAGCAGTTCTTC. The gene calls are TRBV4-2 and TRBJ2-1; maybe TRBD2 (6 bases). The CDR3 is 18 residues long. Deletions cut 0 bases from V and 4 bases from J, with 19 bases between. CDR1 is LGHNA, CDR2 YNFKEQ, per germline.

This clonotype turned up a few times. V and J are TRBV7-6 and TRBJ2-1; 8 bases are a match to TRBD1. Germline-derived CDR1 and CDR2 are SGHVS and FNYEAQ. J lost 8 bases, V lost 5 bases, and 14 bases had no gene match. This CDR3 region has 16 residues. The CDR3 DNA is TGTGCCAGCAGCCCACGGGACAGGACTATATTGGATGAGCAGTTCTTC. It translates to CASSPRDRTILDEQFF.